This T cell receptor (beta chain) comes out of a study of T cell responses to AZD1222 COVID-19 vaccine. About this clone: The antigen remains undetermined.

Per germline, CDR1 LGHNA and CDR2 YNFKEQ. This CDR3 is 15 amino acids long. Trimming pared 5 bases from V and 10 bases from J, leaving 21 bases between. Only in-frame clones appear in the TCRdb table, and some are missing; sequencing was by immunoSEQ multiplex PCR. The table has 150,000 or so clones, 80% to 90% seen once. Overall study results and limits: Elevations in Spike-specific TCR breadth and depth followed administration of two AZD1222 doses. Reportedly, close to half of spike-specific TCRs are directed against unmutated variant regions. The donor cohort was predominantly white British with a female majority, and clonal diversity may have been underestimated.

The source is an adult in good health. The V gene is TRBV4-2, the J gene TRBJ2-1; D is possibly TRBD1 (6 bases). Sequencing was performed on peripheral blood, taken on day 0 of AZD1222 vaccination. As DNA, the CDR3 is TGTGCCAGCAGCGCACGACGGGACATGGGATTCGAGCAGTTCTTC. Translation: CASSARRDMGFEQFF.